These T cell receptor beta chains were read from a single sample in a study of cytomegalovirus exposure and HLA in healthy donors. Sequencing used immunoSEQ multiplex PCR; TCRdb keeps in-frame clones, though not all of them. The table records around 190,000 clones, roughly 80% of them present only once. Sequencing was performed on PBMCs. All receptors come from a man aged 40-49 years in good health and CMV-seronegative. Each CDR3 is given with its conserved first and last residue.

V gene,CDR3 protein
TRBV7-9,CASSSGLRAGQETQYF
TRBV7-2,CASSEGVHYGYTF
TRBV19,CASSIQGAQPQHF
TRBV5-1,CASSLAPWGTGDNEQFF
TRBV27,CASAPGQSYEKLFF
TRBV5-4,CASSSSGGTDNQPQHF
TRBV25-1,CASSESSGHQNEKLFF
TRBV6-6,CASSQDRVENIQYF
TRBV6-5,CASSPWGSGGAEQFF
TRBV7-9,CASSLGGGRNQPQHF
TRBV7-9,CASSLVWRPYEQYF
TRBV7-6,CASSPTQGETQYF
TRBV7-9,CASSPQGVNTEAFF
TRBV7-9,CSSSSGIWGFYQQPQHF
TRBV7-2,CASSFPTDSYEQYF
TRBV12-1,CASRRYPGTFEQYF
TRBV2,CASQQGKSEAFF
TRBV4-3,CASSPGAYPATNEKLFF
TRBV5-1,CASSSWGTSGGAQKEETQYF
TRBV7-2,CASSFDSQGTQYF
TRBV4-2,CASSTPDRGQETQYF
TRBV5-4,CASRPGGGNEKLFF
TRBV7-9,CASSLGGVNTEAFF
TRBV4-3,CASSQGLSGGPGDTQYF
TRBV5-1,CASSAGLRDTGELFF
TRBV5-6,CASSQSGARSYEQYF
TRBV5-1,CASSWDSPNEKLFF
TRBV6-1,CASTNSYEQYF
TRBV25-1,CASSGDRSIYGYTF
TRBV19,CASSIRTGSGNTIYF
TRBV6-5,CASSYGENYGYTF
TRBV6-5,CASSVQGSGNTIYF
TRBV5-1,CASSLAGGTTDTQYF
TRBV5-4,CASSRADYGTGHNEQFF
TRBV5-4,CASSLAGQRNQPQHF
TRBV18,CASSSAQGYQPQHF
TRBV27,CASSSLTQPNYGYTF
TRBV6-6,CASSSLGQGYEQYF
TRBV6-5,CASTSTGAYEQYF
TRBV23-1,CASSQGQGFQETQYF
TRBV7-3,CASSLTFLRNEQFF
TRBV9,CASSVARGQGNTGELFF
TRBV20-1,CSARVYTEAFF
TRBV2,CASNRQGSTDTQYF
TRBV7-9,CASSHTAGIGETQYF
TRBV5-1,CASSLGQGGGEAFF
TRBV7-2,CASSFRLSTDTQYF
TRBV10-3,CAISESFSGKAGELFF
TRBV11-2,CASSVGLMNTEAFF
TRBV2,CASSSSGRVGEQYF
TRBV10-3,CAISGGRAGETQYF
TRBV6-1,CASSVGRFGNQPQHF
TRBV5-6,CASSRTDFNYGYTF
TRBV27,CASSVTQVQFNEKLFF
TRBV5-1,CASSWGDSLGEQYF